This TCR beta chain was captured in a study of a mutant IDH1 vaccine in newly diagnosed glioma. On the study more broadly: Earlier treatment was radiotherapy, temozolomide, or both, with most getting both. At week 35 came visit V12, and visit V13 followed at week 47.

The germline CDR1 and CDR2 sequences are GTSNPN and SVGIG (reference sequence). The CDR3 covers 16 residues. The V end was cut by 2 bases, the J end by 1 base, with 14 bases between. The method was immunoSEQ multiplex PCR; TCRdb's version includes in-frame clones alone and lacks a portion of them. The sample shows fewer than 35,000 clones, 81% of them seen only once. Time point defined: week 35, safety follow-up. Vaccinated patients received 300 ug of mutant IDH1 20-mer peptide per dose, with topical imiquimod. Turning to this clone: No antigen is known for it.

The V call is TRBV30, the J call TRBJ2-2; no clear D. The sequence was collected from a man in his thirties or forties with glioma. Sequencing was performed on PBMCs, taken from a glioma patient whose treatment included an IDH1 peptide vaccine. The CDR3 sequence: CAWSRRWRRNTGELFF. The CDR3 bases are TGTGCCTGGAGTCGTAGGTGGAGAAGGAACACCGGGGAGCTGTTTTTT.